One sample yielded the 10 T cell receptor beta chains listed below, sequenced in a study of molecular identifiers for immune sequencing clone quantification. Using its own MiXCR run on the PCR reads, TCRdb lists one record per CDR3 protein. The data hold about 320,000 distinct CDR3 sequences, with under 25% observed a single time. Sequenced: naive CD8+ T cells from blood, with Jurkat cell RNA spiked in. This sample's subset: FACS-sorted CD8+CD4-CCR7+CD45RA+ naive T cells. The receptor set was obtained from a human donor in good health. Some libraries in this study had Jurkat cell RNA spiked in.

Ten or more counts support this clonotype. The chain uses TRBV6-5 and TRBJ2-6; 7 bases match TRBD2. The CDR3 spans 17 residues. After removal of 5 bases from V and 0 bases from J, the junction contained 7 bases not matched to a gene. The germline CDR1 and CDR2 sequences are MNHEY and SVGAGI. The CDR3, as DNA: TGTGCCAGCAGTCCCGGGACTATTCCCTCTGGGGCCAACGTCCTGACTTTC. Protein sequence: CASSPGTIPSGANVLTF.

This clonotype has ten or more counts. The rearrangement joins TRBV28 to TRBJ2-5; 8 bases are shared with TRBD2. V lost 3 bases, J lost 1 base, and 4 bases stayed unmatched. This CDR3 has 15 residues. Per germline, CDR1 MDHEN and CDR2 SYDVKM. This chain's CDR3 is CASSFGGRLQETQYF. Here the CDR3 DNA reads TGTGCCAGCAGTTTCGGCGGGAGGCTCCAAGAGACCCAGTACTTC. Full variable domain (remainder filled in from reference TRBV28 and TRBJ2-5): DVKVTQSSRYLVKRTGEKVFLECVQDMDHENMFWYRQDPGLGLRLIYFSYDVKMKEKGDIPEGYSVSREKKERFSLILESASTNQTSMYLCASSFGGRLQETQYFGPGTRLLVL.

This clonotype was seen more than once but under ten times. V gene TRBV20-1 combines with J gene TRBJ2-7, with TRBD2 matching over 7 bases. Germline trimming cut 0 bases from V and 3 bases from J; bases unmatched to any gene: 8. From germline, CDR1 is DFQATT and CDR2 SNEGSKA (reference sequence). The CDR3 is made up of 15 amino acids. This chain's CDR3 is CSARDTSRGVYEQYF. CDR3 nucleotide sequence: TGCAGTGCTAGAGATACGTCCCGGGGGGTCTACGAGCAGTACTTC.

The chain carries TRBV6-2 or TRBV6-3 and TRBJ1-1; possibly TRBD1 for D (5 bases). Germline V gene sequence: CDR1 MNHEY, CDR2 SVGEGT. The CDR3 extends over 15 amino acids. V lost 2 bases and J 0 bases, leaving 10 bases between the germline ends. CDR3 sequence (DNA): TGTGCCAGCAGTTACATTGGCAGGGTGAACACTGAAGCTTTCTTT. Its translation is CASSYIGRVNTEAFF.

This clonotype occurred many times. This sequence joins TRBV29-1 and TRBJ1-1; no clear D. V was clipped by 6 bases and J by 1 base, with 12 bases between them. This CDR3 comprises 13 residues. In germline, CDR1 is SQVTM, CDR2 ANQGSEA. The CDR3 region has the DNA TGCAGCGTCCCCGATGGGCGGAACACTGAAGCTTTCTTT. Translation: CSVPDGRNTEAFF. The whole variable domain, remainder taken from reference TRBV29-1 and TRBJ1-1, is SAVISQKPSRDICQRGTSLTIQCQVDSQVTMMFWYRQQPGQSLTLIATANQGSEATYESGFVIDKFPISRPNLTFSTLTVSNMSPEDSSIYLCSVPDGRNTEAFFGQGTRLTVV.

In this sample, this clonotype turned up a few times. The chain couples TRBV12-3 or TRBV12-4 to TRBJ1-1, with unresolved D. There are 12 residues in the CDR3. V shed 3 bases and J shed 4 bases, with 6 bases lying between them. The CDR3 nucleotides read TGTGCCAGCAGTTTCGCCCCCACTGAAGCTTTCTTT. Amino acid sequence: CASSFAPTEAFF.

The chain links TRBV4-1 to TRBJ2-2; weak D call: TRBD1 (6 bases). V dropped 3 bases and J dropped 6 bases, with 8 bases sitting between them. The CDR3 extends over 13 amino acids. Per germline, CDR1 MGHRA and CDR2 YSYEKL. CDR3: CASSHPGAGELFF. The CDR3 DNA reads TGCGCCAGCAGCCATCCAGGGGCCGGGGAGCTGTTTTTT.

This clonotype has at least ten counts. The J gene is TRBJ2-7, the V gene TRBV5-4; TRBD1 matches 7 bases. J lost 5 bases, V lost 1 base, and 6 bases had no gene match. Per the germline V gene, CDR1 is SGHNT and CDR2 is YYREEE (reference sequence). The CDR3 has 14 residues. The CDR3 region is CASSLPDRVHEQYF. DNA for the CDR3: TGTGCCAGCAGCTTGCCTGACAGGGTCCACGAGCAGTACTTC.

The rearrangement links TRBV30 to TRBJ2-2; D is uncertain. Looked up from germline, CDR1 is GTSNPN and CDR2 is SVGIG (reference sequence). Trimming removed 2 bases from V and 8 bases from J, with 6 bases in between. The CDR3 is 11 amino acids. The CDR3 sequence: CAWSPFGELFF. DNA for the CDR3: TGTGCCTGGAGTCCCTTTGGGGAGCTGTTTTTT.

With regard to this clonotype: A much bigger clone sits one base away, suggesting this may be a read error. The chain couples TRBV6-5 to TRBJ2-2; 9 bases are shared with TRBD2. This CDR3 is built from 17 residues. Germline V gene lookup returns CDR1 MNHEY and CDR2 SVGAGI. CDR3 sequence reads: CASSYSLAGLNTGELLF. CDR3 nucleotide sequence: TGTGCCAGCAGTTACTCCCTAGCGGGGTTAAACACCGGGGAGCTGTTATTT.